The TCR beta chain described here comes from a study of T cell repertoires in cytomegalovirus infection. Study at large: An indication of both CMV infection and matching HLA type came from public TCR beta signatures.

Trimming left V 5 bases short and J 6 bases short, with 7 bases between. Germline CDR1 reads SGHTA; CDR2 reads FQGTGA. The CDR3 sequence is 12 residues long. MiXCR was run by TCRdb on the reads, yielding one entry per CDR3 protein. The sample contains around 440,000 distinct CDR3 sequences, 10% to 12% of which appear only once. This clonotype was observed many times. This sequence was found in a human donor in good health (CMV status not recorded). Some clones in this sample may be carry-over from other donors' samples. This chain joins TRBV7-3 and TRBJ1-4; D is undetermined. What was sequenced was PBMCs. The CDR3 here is CASSPLHEKLFF. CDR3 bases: TGTGCCAGCAGCCCCCTCCATGAAAAACTGTTTTTT. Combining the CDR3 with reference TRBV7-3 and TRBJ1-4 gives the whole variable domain GAGVSQTPSNKVTEKGKYVELRCDPISGHTALYWYRQSLGQGPEFLIYFQGTGAADDSGLPNDRFFAVRPEGSVSTLKIQRTERGDSAVYLCASSPLHEKLFFGSGTQLSVL.